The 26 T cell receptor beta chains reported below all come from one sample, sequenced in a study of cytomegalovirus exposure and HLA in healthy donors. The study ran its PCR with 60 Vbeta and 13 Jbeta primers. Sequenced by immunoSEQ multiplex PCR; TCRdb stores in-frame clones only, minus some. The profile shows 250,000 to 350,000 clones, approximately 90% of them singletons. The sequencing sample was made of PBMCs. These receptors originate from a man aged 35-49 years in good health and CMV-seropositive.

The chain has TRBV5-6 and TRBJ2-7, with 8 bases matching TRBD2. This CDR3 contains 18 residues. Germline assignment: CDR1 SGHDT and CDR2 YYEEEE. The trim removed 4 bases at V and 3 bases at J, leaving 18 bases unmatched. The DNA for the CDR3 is TGTGCCAGCAGCCCAGAGCGAATCACCGGGACTAGAGACTACGAGCAGTACTTC. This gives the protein CASSPERITGTRDYEQYF.

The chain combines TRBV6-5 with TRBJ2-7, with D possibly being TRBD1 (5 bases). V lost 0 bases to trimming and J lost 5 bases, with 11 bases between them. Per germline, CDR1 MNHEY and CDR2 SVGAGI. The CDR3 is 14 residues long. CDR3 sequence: CASSYSGRVHEQYF. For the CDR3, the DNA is TGTGCCAGCAGTTACTCGGGCAGGGTCCACGAGCAGTACTTC.

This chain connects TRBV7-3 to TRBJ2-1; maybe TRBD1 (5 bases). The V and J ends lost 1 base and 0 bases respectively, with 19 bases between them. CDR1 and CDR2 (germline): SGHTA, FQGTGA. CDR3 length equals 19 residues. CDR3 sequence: CASSLRPGARGSSYNEQFF. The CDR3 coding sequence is TGTGCCAGCAGCTTAAGGCCTGGGGCGAGAGGAAGCTCCTACAATGAGCAGTTCTTC.

Written as DNA, the CDR3 is TGTGCCAGCAGCTCGACTAGCGGGAGGGGATTATCTGAGCAGTTCTTC. Its protein product is CASSSTSGRGLSEQFF. The V call is TRBV7-8, the J call TRBJ2-1, with 14 bases lining up with TRBD2. Germline values: CDR1 SGHVS, CDR2 FQNEAQ. This CDR3 has 16 residues. J was trimmed by 9 bases and V by 4 bases; bases with no gene match: 8.

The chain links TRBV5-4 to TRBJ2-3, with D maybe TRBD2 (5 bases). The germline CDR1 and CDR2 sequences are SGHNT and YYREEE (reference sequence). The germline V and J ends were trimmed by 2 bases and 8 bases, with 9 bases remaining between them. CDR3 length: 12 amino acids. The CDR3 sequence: CASSFTSGTQYF. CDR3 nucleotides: TGTGCCAGCAGCTTTACTAGTGGTACGCAGTATTTT.

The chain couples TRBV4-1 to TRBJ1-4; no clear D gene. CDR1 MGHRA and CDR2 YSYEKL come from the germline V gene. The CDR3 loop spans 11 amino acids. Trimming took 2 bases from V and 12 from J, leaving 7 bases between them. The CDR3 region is CASSQTRELFF. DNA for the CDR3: TGCGCCAGCAGCCAAACTCGAGAACTGTTTTTT.

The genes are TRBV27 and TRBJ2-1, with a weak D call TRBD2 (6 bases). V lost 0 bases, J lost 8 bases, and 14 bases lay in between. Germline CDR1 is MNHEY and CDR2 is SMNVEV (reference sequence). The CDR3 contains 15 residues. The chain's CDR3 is CASSLSFGSLDEQFF. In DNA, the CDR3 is TGTGCCAGCAGTTTATCTTTCGGGAGTCTGGATGAGCAGTTCTTC.

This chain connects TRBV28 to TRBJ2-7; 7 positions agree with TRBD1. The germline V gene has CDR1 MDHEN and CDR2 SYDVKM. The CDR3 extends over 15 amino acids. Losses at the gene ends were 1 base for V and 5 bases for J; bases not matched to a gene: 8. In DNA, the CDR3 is TGTGCCAGCAGTTTATTCGCAGGGGGAATGCACGAGCAGTACTTC. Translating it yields CASSLFAGGMHEQYF. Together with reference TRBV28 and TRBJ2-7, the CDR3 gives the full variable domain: DVKVTQSSRYLVKRTGEKVFLECVQDMDHENMFWYRQDPGLGLRLIYFSYDVKMKEKGDIPEGYSVSREKKERFSLILESASTNQTSMYLCASSLFAGGMHEQYFGPGTRLTVT.

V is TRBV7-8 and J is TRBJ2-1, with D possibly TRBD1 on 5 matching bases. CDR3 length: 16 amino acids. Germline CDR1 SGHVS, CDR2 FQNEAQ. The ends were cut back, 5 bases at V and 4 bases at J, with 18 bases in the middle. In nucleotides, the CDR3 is TGTGCCAGCAGCCTAAGGCTCTCAACAGGTTACAATGAGCAGTTCTTC. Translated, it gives CASSLRLSTGYNEQFF.

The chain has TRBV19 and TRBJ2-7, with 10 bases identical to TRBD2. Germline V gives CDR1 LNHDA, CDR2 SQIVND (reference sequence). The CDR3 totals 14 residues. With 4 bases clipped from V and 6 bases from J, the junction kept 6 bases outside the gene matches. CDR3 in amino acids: CASSTGTSEAEQYF. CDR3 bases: TGTGCCAGTAGTACCGGGACTAGCGAGGCCGAGCAGTACTTC.

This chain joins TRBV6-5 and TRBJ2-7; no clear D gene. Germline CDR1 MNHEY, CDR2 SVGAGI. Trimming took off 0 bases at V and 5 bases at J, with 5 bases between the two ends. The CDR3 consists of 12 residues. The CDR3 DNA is TGTGCCAGCAGTTACTCGGGCCACGAGCAGTACTTC. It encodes CASSYSGHEQYF.

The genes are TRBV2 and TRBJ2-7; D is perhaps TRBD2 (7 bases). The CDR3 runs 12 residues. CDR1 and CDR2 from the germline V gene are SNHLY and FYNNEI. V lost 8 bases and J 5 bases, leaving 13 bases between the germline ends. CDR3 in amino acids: CASRYGGHEQYF. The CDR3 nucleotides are TGTGCCAGCCGATACGGGGGGCACGAGCAGTACTTC.

The CDR3 bases are TGTGCCAGCAGCTCCGGGACACGGAAAGAGACCCAGTACTTC. Its protein product is CASSSGTRKETQYF. The chain is built from TRBV5-4 and TRBJ2-5; D may be TRBD1 (6 bases). The CDR3 covers 14 residues. Trimming took 3 bases from V and 3 from J, leaving 12 bases between them. Germline CDR1 SGHNT, CDR2 YYREEE (reference sequence).

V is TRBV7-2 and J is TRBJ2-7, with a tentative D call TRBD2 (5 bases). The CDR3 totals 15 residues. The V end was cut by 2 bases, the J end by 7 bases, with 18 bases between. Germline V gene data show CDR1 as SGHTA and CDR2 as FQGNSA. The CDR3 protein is CASSLSGIWPLEQYF. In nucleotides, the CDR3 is TGTGCCAGCAGCTTATCGGGGATATGGCCGTTGGAGCAGTACTTC. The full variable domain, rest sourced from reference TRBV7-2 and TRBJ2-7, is GAGVSQSPSNKVTEKGKDVELRCDPISGHTALYWYRQSLGQGLEFLIYFQGNSAPDKSGLPSDRFSAERTGGSVSTLTIQRTQQEDSAVYLCASSLSGIWPLEQYFGPGTRLTVT.

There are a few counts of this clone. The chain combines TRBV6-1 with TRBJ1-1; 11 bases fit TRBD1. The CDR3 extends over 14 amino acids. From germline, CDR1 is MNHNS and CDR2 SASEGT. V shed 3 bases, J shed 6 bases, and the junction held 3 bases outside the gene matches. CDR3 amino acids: CASSDGQGASEAFF. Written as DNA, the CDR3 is TGTGCCAGCAGTGACGGACAGGGGGCTTCTGAAGCTTTCTTT.

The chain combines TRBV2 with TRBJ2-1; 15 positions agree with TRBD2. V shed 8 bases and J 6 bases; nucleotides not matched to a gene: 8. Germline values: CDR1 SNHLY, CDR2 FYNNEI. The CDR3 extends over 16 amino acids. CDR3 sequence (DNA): TGTGCCAGCCCCGTGGGGGGACTAGCGGGAGGCAATGAGCAGTTCTTC. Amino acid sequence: CASPVGGLAGGNEQFF.

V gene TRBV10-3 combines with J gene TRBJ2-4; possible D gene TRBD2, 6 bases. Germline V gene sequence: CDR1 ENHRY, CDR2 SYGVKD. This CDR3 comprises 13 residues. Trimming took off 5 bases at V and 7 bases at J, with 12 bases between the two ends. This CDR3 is CAISPAGLNIQYF. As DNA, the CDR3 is TGTGCCATCAGTCCAGCGGGTTTGAACATTCAGTACTTC.

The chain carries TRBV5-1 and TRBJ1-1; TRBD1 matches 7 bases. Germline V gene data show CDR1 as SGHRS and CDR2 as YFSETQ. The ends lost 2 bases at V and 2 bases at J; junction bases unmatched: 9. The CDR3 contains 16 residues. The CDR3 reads CASSLPGRQGNTEAFF. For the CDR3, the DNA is TGCGCCAGCAGCTTACCCGGCCGACAGGGAAACACTGAAGCTTTCTTT.

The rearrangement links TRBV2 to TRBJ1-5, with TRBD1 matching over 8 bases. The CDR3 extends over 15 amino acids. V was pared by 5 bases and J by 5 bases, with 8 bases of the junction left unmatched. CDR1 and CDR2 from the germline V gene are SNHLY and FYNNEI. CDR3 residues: CASSMDRDPYQPQHF. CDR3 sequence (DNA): TGTGCCAGCAGTATGGACAGGGACCCTTATCAGCCCCAGCATTTT.

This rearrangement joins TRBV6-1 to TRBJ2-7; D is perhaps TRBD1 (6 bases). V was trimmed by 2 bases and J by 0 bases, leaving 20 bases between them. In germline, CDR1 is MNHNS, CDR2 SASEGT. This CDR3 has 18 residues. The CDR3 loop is CASSEFPGVGPGSYEQYF. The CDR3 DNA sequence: TGTGCCAGCAGTGAATTCCCAGGGGTCGGCCCGGGCTCCTACGAGCAGTACTTC.

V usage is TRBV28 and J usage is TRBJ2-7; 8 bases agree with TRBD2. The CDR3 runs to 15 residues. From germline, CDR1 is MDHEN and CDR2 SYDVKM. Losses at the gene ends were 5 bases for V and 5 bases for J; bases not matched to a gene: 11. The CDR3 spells CASSVWSSGSHEQYF. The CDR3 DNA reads TGTGCCAGCAGTGTCTGGTCCAGCGGGAGTCACGAGCAGTACTTC.

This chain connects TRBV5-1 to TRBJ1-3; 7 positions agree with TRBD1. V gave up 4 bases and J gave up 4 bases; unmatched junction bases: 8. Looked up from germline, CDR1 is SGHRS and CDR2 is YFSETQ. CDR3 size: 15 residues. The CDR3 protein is CASSPLGTAGNTIYF. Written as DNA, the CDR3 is TGCGCCAGCAGCCCCCTTGGGACAGCCGGAAACACCATATATTTT.

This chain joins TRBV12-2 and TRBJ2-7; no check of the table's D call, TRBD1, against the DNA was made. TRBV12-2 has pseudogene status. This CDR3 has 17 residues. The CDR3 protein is CASRLGGRDSIYYEQYF. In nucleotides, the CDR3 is TGTGCAAGTCGCTTAGGGGGCCGGGACAGCATTTATTACGAGCAGTACTTC.

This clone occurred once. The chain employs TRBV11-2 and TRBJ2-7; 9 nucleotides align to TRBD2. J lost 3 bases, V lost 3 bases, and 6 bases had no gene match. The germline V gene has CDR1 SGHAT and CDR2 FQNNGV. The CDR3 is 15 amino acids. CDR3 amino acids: CASSFVSGSVYEQYF. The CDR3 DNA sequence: TGTGCCAGCAGCTTCGTTAGCGGGAGCGTCTACGAGCAGTACTTC.

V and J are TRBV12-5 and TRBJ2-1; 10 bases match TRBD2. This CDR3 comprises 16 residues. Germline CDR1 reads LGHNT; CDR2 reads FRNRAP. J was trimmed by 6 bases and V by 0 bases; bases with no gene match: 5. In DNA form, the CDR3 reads TGTGCTAGTGGTTTGGTATTCAGCGGGAGGGCCAATGAGCAGTTCTTC. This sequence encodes CASGLVFSGRANEQFF.

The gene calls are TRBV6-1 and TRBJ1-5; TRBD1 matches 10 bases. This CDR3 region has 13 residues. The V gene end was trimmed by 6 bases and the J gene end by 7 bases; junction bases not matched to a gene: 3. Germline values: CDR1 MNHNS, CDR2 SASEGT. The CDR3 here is CASSGDRGQPQHF. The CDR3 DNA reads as TGTGCCAGCAGCGGGGACAGGGGACAGCCCCAGCATTTT.